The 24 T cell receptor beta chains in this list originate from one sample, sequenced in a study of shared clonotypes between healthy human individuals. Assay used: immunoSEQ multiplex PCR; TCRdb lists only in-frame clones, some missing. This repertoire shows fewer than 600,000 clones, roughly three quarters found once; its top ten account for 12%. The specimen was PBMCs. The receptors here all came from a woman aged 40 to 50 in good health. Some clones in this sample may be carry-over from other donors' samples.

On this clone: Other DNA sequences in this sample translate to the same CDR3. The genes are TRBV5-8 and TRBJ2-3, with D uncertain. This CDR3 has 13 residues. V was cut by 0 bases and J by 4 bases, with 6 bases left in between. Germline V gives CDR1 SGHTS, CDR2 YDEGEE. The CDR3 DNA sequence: TGTGCCAGCAGCTTGGAGGGATCAGATACGCAGTATTTT. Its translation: CASSLEGSDTQYF.

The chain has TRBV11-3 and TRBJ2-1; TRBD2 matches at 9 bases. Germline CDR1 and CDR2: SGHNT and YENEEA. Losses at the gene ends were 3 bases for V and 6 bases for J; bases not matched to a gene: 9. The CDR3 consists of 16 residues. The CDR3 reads CASSLYGLARINEQFF. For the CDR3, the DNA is TGTGCCAGCAGCTTGTACGGACTAGCGAGAATCAATGAGCAGTTCTTC.

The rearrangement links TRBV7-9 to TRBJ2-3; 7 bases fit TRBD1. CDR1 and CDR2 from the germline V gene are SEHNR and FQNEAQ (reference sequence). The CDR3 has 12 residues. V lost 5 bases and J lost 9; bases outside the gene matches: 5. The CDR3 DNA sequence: TGTGCCAGCAGCGACAGGGAAGAAACGCAGTATTTT. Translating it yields CASSDREETQYF. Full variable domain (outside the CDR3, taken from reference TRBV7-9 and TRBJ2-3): DTGVSQNPRHKITKRGQNVTFRCDPISEHNRLYWYRQTLGQGPEFLTYFQNEAQLEKSRLLSDRFSAERPKGSFSTLEIQRTEQGDSAMYLCASSDREETQYFGPGTRLTVL.

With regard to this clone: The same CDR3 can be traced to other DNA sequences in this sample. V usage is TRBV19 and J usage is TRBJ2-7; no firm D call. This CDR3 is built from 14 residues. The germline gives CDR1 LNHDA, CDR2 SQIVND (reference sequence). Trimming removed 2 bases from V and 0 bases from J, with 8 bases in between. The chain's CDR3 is CASSISLSSYEQYF. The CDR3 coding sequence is TGTGCCAGTAGTATAAGCCTATCCTCCTACGAGCAGTACTTC.

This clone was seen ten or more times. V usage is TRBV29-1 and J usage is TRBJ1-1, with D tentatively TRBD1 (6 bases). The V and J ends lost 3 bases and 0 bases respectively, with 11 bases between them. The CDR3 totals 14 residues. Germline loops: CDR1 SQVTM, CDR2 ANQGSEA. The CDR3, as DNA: TGCAGCGTTGAGCAGGGGTATGTGAACACTGAAGCTTTCTTT. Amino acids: CSVEQGYVNTEAFF.

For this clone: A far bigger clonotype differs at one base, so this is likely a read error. The CDR3 nucleotides read TGCAGCGTCGCTCAGACAGGGGGCATCTATGGCTACACCTTC. Its protein is CSVAQTGGIYGYTF. The gene calls are TRBV29-1 and TRBJ1-2; 10 positions agree with TRBD1. V was clipped by 6 bases and J by 4 bases; unmatched bases: 8. Germline values: CDR1 SQVTM, CDR2 ANQGSEA. CDR3 size: 14 residues.

The CDR3 DNA follows: TGTGCCAGCAGCTTGGCTACGCGGGAGGGCCAGCAGTACTTC. The encoded protein is CASSLATREGQQYF. The chain couples TRBV5-5 to TRBJ2-7; TRBD2 agrees at 9 bases. The CDR3 runs 14 residues. Germline-derived CDR1 and CDR2 are SGHKS and YYEKEE (reference sequence). V gave up 0 bases and J gave up 8 bases; unmatched junction bases: 6.

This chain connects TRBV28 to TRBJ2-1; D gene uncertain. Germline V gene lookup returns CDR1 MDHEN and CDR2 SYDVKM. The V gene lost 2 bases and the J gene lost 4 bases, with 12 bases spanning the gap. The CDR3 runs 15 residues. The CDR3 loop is CASSLARNGYNEQFF. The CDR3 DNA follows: TGTGCCAGCAGTTTAGCTAGAAACGGTTACAATGAGCAGTTCTTC.

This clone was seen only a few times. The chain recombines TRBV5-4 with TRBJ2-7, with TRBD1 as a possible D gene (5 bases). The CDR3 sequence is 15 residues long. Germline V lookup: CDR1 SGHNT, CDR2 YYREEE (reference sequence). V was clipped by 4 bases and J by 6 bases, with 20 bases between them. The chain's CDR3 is CASSPVGPASGEQYF. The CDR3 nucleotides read TGTGCCAGCAGCCCAGTGGGGCCTGCCTCAGGCGAGCAGTACTTC.

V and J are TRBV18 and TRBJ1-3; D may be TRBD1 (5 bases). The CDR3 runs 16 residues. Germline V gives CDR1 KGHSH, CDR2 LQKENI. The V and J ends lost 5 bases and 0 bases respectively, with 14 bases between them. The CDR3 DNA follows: TGTGCCAGCTCATCATCCGGGACCTTCTCTGGAAACACCATATATTTT. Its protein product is CASSSSGTFSGNTIYF.

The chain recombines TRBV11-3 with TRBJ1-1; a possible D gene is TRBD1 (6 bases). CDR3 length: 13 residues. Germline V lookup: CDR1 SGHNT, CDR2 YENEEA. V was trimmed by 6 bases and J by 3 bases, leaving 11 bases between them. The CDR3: CASRGAGHTEAFF. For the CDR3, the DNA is TGTGCCAGCAGGGGGGCTGGACACACTGAAGCTTTCTTT.

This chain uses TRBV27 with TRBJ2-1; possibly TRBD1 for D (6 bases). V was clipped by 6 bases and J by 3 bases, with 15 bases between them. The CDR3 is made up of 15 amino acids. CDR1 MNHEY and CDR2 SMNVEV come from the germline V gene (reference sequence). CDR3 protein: CASSRGSQHYNEQFF. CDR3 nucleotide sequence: TGTGCCAGCAGCAGGGGATCACAACACTACAATGAGCAGTTCTTC.

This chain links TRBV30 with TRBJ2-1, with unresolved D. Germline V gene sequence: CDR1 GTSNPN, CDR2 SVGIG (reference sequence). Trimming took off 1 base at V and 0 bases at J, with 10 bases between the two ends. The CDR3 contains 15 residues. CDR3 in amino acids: CAWSASFNSYNEQFF. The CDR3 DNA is TGTGCCTGGAGTGCCTCGTTCAACTCCTACAATGAGCAGTTCTTC.

The CDR3 nucleotides read TGTGCCAGCGCCATACTAGGCTACAGCTACGAGCAGTACTTC. Its protein is CASAILGYSYEQYF. The chain couples TRBV27 to TRBJ2-7, with D perhaps matching TRBD2 (5 bases). Germline loops: CDR1 MNHEY, CDR2 SMNVEV (reference sequence). This CDR3 is built from 14 residues. Trimming removed 8 bases from V and 3 bases from J, with 17 bases in between.

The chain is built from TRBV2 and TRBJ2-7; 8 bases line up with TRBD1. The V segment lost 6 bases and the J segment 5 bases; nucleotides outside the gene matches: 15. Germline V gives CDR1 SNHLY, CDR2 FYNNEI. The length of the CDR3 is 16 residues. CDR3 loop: CASRATGGPPWDEQYF. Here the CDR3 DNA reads TGTGCCAGCAGGGCTACAGGGGGTCCCCCCTGGGACGAGCAGTACTTC. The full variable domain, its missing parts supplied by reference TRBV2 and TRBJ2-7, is EPEVTQTPSHQVTQMGQEVILRCVPISNHLYFYWYRQILGQKVEFLVSFYNNEISEKSEIFDDQFSVERPDGSNFTLKIRSTKLEDSAMYFCASRATGGPPWDEQYFGPGTRLTVT.

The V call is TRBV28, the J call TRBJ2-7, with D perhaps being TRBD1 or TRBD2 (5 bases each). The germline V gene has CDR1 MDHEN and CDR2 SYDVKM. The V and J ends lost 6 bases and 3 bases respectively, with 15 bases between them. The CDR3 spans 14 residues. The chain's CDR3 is CASRVNGGSYEQYF. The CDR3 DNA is TGTGCCAGCAGGGTGAATGGGGGAAGCTACGAGCAGTACTTC.

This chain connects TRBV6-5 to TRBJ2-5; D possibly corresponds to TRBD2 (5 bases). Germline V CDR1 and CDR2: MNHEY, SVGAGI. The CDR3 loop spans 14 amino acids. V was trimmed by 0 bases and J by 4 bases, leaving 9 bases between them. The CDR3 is CASSYSRLAETQYF. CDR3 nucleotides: TGTGCCAGCAGTTACTCGAGGCTAGCAGAGACCCAGTACTTC.

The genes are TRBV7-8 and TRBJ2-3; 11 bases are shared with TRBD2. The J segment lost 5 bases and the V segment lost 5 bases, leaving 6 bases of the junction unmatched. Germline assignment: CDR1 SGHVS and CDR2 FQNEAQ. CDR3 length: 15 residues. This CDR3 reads CASSPLAGDRDTQYF. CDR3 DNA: TGTGCCAGCAGCCCACTAGCGGGAGATAGAGATACGCAGTATTTT.

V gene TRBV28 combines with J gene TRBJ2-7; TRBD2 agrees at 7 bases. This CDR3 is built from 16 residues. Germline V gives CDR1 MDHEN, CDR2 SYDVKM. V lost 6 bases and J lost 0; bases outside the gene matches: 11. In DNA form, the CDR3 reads TGTGCCAGCAGCGATCTGGCGGGAGTGGGCTCCTACGAGCAGTACTTC. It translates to CASSDLAGVGSYEQYF.

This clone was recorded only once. CDR3 nucleotides: TGCGCCAGCAGCCCACCGGGACTAGCGGGAGTCAATGAGCAGTTCTTC. This gives the protein CASSPPGLAGVNEQFF. The chain is built from TRBV5-1 and TRBJ2-1; 14 bases are shared with TRBD2. Germline values: CDR1 SGHRS, CDR2 YFSETQ. This CDR3 is built from 16 residues. V was pared by 4 bases and J by 6 bases, with 6 bases of the junction left unmatched.

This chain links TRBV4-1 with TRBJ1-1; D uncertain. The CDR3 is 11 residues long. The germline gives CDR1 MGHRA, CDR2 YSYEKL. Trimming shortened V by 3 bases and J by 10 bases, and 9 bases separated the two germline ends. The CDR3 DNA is TGCGCCAGCAGCCAGGGGTATCGAGCTTTCTTT. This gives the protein CASSQGYRAFF.

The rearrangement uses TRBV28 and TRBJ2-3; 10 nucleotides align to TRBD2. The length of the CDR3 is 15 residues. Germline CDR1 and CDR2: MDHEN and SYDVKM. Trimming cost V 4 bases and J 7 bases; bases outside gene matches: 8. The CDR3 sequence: CASSSPGTSVNTQYF. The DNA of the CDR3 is TGTGCCAGCAGTTCCCCCGGGACTAGCGTCAATACGCAGTATTTT.

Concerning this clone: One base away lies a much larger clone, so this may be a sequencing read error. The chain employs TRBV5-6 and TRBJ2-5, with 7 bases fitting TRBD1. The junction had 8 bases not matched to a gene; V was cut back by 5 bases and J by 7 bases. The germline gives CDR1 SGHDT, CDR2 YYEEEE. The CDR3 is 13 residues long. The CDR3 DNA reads TGTGCCAGCAGTCGGACAGGCTGGGGGACCCAGTACTTC. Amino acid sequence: CASSRTGWGTQYF.

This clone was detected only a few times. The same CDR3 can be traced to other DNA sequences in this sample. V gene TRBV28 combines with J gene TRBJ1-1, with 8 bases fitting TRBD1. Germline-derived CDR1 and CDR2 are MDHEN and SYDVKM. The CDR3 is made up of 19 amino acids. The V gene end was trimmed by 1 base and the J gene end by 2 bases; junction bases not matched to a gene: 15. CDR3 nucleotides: TGTGCCAGCAGTTTATTCCCTCCTGGACAGGGAGCGGAAAACACTGAAGCTTTCTTT. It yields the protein CASSLFPPGQGAENTEAFF. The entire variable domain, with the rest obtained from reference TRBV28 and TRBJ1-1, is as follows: DVKVTQSSRYLVKRTGEKVFLECVQDMDHENMFWYRQDPGLGLRLIYFSYDVKMKEKGDIPEGYSVSREKKERFSLILESASTNQTSMYLCASSLFPPGQGAENTEAFFGQGTRLTVV.